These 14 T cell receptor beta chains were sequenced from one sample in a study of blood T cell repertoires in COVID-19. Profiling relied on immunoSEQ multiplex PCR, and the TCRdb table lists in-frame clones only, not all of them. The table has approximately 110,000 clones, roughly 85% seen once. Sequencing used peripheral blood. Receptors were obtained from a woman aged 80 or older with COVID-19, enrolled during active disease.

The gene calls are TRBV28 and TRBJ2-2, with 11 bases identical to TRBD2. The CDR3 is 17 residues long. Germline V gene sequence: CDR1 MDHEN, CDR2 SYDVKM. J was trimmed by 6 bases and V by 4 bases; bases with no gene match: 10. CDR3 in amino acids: CASSSELAGVDAGELFF. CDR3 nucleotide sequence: TGTGCCAGCAGTTCAGAACTAGCGGGAGTTGACGCCGGGGAGCTGTTTTTT. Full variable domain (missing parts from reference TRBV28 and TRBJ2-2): DVKVTQSSRYLVKRTGEKVFLECVQDMDHENMFWYRQDPGLGLRLIYFSYDVKMKEKGDIPEGYSVSREKKERFSLILESASTNQTSMYLCASSSELAGVDAGELFFGEGSRLTVL.

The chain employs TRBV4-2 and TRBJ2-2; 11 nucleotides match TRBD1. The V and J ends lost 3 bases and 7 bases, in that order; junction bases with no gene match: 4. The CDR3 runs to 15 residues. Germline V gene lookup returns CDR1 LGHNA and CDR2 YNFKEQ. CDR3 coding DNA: TGTGCCAGCAGCCAGGGACAGGGGGTCATCGGGGAGCTGTTTTTT. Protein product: CASSQGQGVIGELFF.

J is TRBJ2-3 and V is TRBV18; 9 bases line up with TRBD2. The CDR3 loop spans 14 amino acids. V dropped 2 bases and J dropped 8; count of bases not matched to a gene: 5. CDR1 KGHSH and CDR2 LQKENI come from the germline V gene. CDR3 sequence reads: CASSPGLAGPTQYF. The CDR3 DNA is TGTGCCAGCTCACCAGGGCTAGCGGGACCTACGCAGTATTTT.

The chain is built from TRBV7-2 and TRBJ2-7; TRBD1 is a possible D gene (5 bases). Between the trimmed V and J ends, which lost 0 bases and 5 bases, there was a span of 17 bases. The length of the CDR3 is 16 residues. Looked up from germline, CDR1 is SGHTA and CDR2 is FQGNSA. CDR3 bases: TGTGCCAGCAGCTTAGCGCATTCGATGGGGCGCAACGAGCAGTACTTC. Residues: CASSLAHSMGRNEQYF.

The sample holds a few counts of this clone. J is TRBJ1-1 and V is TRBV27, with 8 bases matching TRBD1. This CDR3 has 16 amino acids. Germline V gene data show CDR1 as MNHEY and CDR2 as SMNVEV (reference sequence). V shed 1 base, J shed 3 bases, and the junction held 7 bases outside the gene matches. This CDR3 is CASSLWAGGAHTEAFF. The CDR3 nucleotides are TGTGCCAGCAGTTTATGGGCAGGGGGCGCGCACACTGAAGCTTTCTTT.

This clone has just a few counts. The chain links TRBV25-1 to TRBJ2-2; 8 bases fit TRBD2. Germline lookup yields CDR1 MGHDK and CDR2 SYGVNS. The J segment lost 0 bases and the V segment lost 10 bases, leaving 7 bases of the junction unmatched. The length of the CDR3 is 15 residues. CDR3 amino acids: CATGGGSSNTGELFF. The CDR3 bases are TGTGCCACGGGCGGGGGGTCCTCGAACACCGGGGAGCTGTTTTTT.

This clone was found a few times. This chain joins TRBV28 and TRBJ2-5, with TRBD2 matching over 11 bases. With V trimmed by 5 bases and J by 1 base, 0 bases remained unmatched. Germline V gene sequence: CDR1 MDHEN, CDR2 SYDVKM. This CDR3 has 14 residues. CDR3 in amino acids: CASSGLAGQETQYF. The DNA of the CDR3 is TGTGCCAGCAGTGGACTAGCGGGCCAAGAGACCCAGTACTTC.

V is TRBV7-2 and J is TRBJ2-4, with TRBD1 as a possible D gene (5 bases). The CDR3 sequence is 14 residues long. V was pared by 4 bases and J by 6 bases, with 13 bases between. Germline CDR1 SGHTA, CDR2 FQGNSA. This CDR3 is CASSSRGGGNIQYF. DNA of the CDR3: TGTGCCAGCAGCTCTAGGGGTGGCGGAAACATTCAGTACTTC.

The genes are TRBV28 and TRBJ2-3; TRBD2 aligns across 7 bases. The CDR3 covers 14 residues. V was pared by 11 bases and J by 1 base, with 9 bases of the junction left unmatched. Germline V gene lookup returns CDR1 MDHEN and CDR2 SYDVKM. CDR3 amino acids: CAWGRGRRTDTQYF. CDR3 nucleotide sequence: TGTGCCTGGGGGAGGGGTCGCCGCACAGATACGCAGTATTTT.

The CDR3 is CASRGQRQFF. The CDR3 region has the DNA TGTGCCAGCAGAGGACAAAGACAGTTCTTC. V is TRBV7-6 and J is TRBJ2-1; possibly TRBD1 for D (5 bases). The CDR3 consists of 10 residues. V dropped 6 bases and J dropped 13 bases, with 10 bases sitting between them. CDR1 is SGHVS, CDR2 FNYEAQ, per germline. Full variable domain (missing parts from reference TRBV7-6 and TRBJ2-1): GAGVSQSPRYKVTKRGQDVALRCDPISGHVSLYWYRQALGQGPEFLTYFNYEAQQDKSGLPNDRFSAERPEGSISTLTIQRTEQRDSAMYRCASRGQRQFFGPGTRLTVL.

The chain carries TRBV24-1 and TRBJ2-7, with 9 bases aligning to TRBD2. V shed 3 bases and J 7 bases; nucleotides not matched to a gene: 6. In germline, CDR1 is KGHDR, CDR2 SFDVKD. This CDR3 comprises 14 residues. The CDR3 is CATSDPSRGGEQYF. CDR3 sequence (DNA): TGTGCCACCAGTGATCCCTCGCGGGGGGGAGAGCAGTACTTC.

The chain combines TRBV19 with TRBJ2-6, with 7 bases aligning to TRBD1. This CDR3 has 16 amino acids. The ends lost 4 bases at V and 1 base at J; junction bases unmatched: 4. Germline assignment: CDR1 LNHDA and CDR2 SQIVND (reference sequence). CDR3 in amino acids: CASSSVRGSGANVLTF. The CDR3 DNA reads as TGTGCCAGTAGTAGTGTCAGGGGGTCTGGGGCCAACGTCCTGACTTTC.

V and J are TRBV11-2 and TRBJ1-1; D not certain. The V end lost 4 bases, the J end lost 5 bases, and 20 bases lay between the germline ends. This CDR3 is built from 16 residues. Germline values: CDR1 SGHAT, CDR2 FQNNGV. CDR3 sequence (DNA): TGTGCCAGCAGCTCGACATCGCAGATTTGGAGGACTGAAGCTTTCTTT. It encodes CASSSTSQIWRTEAFF. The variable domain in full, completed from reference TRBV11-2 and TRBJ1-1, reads EAGVAQSPRYKIIEKRQSVAFWCNPISGHATLYWYQQILGQGPKLLIQFQNNGVVDDSQLPKDRFSAERLKGVDSTLKIQPAKLEDSAVYLCASSSTSQIWRTEAFFGQGTRLTVV.

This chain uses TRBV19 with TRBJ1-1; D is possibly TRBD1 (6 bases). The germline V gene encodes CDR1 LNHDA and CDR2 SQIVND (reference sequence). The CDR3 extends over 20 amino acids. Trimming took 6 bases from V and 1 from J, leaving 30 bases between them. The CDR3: CASRLTGHLNDAFGNTEAFF. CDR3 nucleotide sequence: TGTGCCAGTAGGCTGACGGGACACCTAAACGACGCTTTTGGGAACACTGAAGCTTTCTTT.